A single sample gave rise to the 16 T cell receptor beta chains below, sequenced in a study of blood T cell repertoires in COVID-19. The data were produced by immunoSEQ multiplex PCR, yet TCRdb's version contains in-frame clones alone and is incomplete. The top ten clones hold 0.6% to 0.65% of a sample with about 150,000 clones, over 75% of them seen once. The specimen was peripheral blood. The receptor source for this set is a man in his sixties with COVID-19, enrolled during active disease.

The chain couples TRBV6-1 to TRBJ1-4; D is uncertain. Trimming removed 1 base at V and 5 bases at J, with 11 bases between. Germline-derived CDR1 and CDR2 are MNHNS and SASEGT. The CDR3 sequence is 15 residues long. The CDR3 sequence: CASSEGPLINEKLFF. The CDR3, as DNA: TGTGCCAGCAGTGAAGGGCCTCTGATAAATGAAAAACTGTTTTTT.

CDR3 DNA sequence: TGTGCCAGTACCCCCTCAGTAGGGGCTGACTATGGCTACACCTTC. It is translated as CASTPSVGADYGYTF. The chain is built from TRBV19 and TRBJ1-2, with D tentatively TRBD1 (5 bases). The germline V gene has CDR1 LNHDA and CDR2 SQIVND (reference sequence). Trimming removed 7 bases at V and 3 bases at J, with 18 bases between. The CDR3 loop spans 15 amino acids.

The chain has TRBV4-3 and TRBJ2-2; a weak D match, TRBD2 (7 bases). The V end lost 4 bases, the J end lost 5 bases, and 14 bases lay between the germline ends. Germline V gene lookup returns CDR1 LGHNA and CDR2 YSLEER. The CDR3 runs 15 residues. The CDR3 DNA reads as TGCGCCAGCAGCCGAGGGGGGGCAGTAACCGGGGAGCTGTTTTTT. Amino acids: CASSRGGAVTGELFF.

Worth noting for this clone: This sample also contains other DNA sequences that code for the same CDR3. This chain uses TRBV11-3 with TRBJ2-3; 10 positions match TRBD2. This CDR3 region has 18 residues. V lost 4 bases, J lost 2 bases, and 12 bases stayed unmatched. Germline assignment: CDR1 SGHNT and CDR2 YENEEA. The CDR3 DNA reads TGTGCCAGCAGCTCAAAAAGCCTAGCGGGGGCGACCACAGATACGCAGTATTTT. This encodes CASSSKSLAGATTDTQYF.

This clone came up a few times. The V gene is TRBV28, the J gene TRBJ1-3, with unresolved D. The CDR3 has 14 residues. Per the germline V gene, CDR1 is MDHEN and CDR2 is SYDVKM. Trimming removed 3 bases at V and 0 bases at J, with 6 bases between. The CDR3 reads CASSFLASGNTIYF. CDR3 nucleotides: TGTGCCAGCAGTTTTTTAGCCTCTGGAAACACCATATATTTT. Filled out from reference TRBV28 and TRBJ1-3, the complete variable domain reads DVKVTQSSRYLVKRTGEKVFLECVQDMDHENMFWYRQDPGLGLRLIYFSYDVKMKEKGDIPEGYSVSREKKERFSLILESASTNQTSMYLCASSFLASGNTIYFGEGSWLTVV.

Concerning this clone: This CDR3 is also generated by other DNA sequences in the sample. This chain joins TRBV2 and TRBJ1-2, with D possibly being TRBD1 (6 bases). CDR3 length: 12 amino acids. Trimming pared 3 bases from V and 4 bases from J, leaving 6 bases between. CDR1 and CDR2 from the germline V gene are SNHLY and FYNNEI. This CDR3 is CASSDRGYGYTF. The DNA for the CDR3 is TGTGCCAGCAGTGACAGGGGCTATGGCTACACCTTC.

This sequence joins TRBV11-3 and TRBJ2-7, with 9 bases lining up with TRBD2. V shed 2 bases, J shed 0 bases, and the junction held 2 bases outside the gene matches. The germline CDR1 and CDR2 sequences are SGHNT and YENEEA. The CDR3 covers 15 residues. The CDR3 region has the DNA TGTGCCAGCAGCTTACTAGCGGGAAGCTCCTACGAGCAGTACTTC. Translation: CASSLLAGSSYEQYF. Variable domain in full (rest from reference TRBV11-3 and TRBJ2-7): EAGVVQSPRYKIIEKKQPVAFWCNPISGHNTLYWYLQNLGQGPELLIRYENEEAVDDSQLPKDRFSAERLKGVDSTLKIQPAELGDSAVYLCASSLLAGSSYEQYFGPGTRLTVT.

The rearrangement uses TRBV7-2 and TRBJ1-6; 7 bases fit TRBD1. The CDR3 runs 17 residues. Trimming cost V 5 bases and J 5 bases; bases outside gene matches: 12. CDR1 is SGHTA, CDR2 FQGNSA, per germline. The CDR3 DNA sequence: TGTGCCAGCAGCCCAGGGGGATTGGGTTTTCATAATTCACCCCTCCACTTT. Amino acids: CASSPGGLGFHNSPLHF. Drawing the rest from reference TRBV7-2 and TRBJ1-6, the complete variable domain is GAGVSQSPSNKVTEKGKDVELRCDPISGHTALYWYRQSLGQGLEFLIYFQGNSAPDKSGLPSDRFSAERTGGSVSTLTIQRTQQEDSAVYLCASSPGGLGFHNSPLHFGNGTRLTVT.

The J gene is TRBJ2-5, the V gene TRBV7-9; 9 bases match TRBD2. With V trimmed by 5 bases and J by 5 bases, 9 bases remained unmatched. The germline CDR1 and CDR2 sequences are SEHNR and FQNEAQ (reference sequence). The CDR3 sequence is 15 residues long. As DNA, the CDR3 is TGTGCCAGCAGCCCAGGTAGCGGGGGAAGTGAGACCCAGTACTTC. Translated: CASSPGSGGSETQYF.

The chain carries TRBV11-1 and TRBJ2-3; D is uncertain. V dropped 1 base and J dropped 2 bases, with 7 bases sitting between them. Looked up from germline, CDR1 is SGHAT and CDR2 is FQDESV (reference sequence). This CDR3 has 14 amino acids. DNA for the CDR3: TGTGCCAGCAGCTTAGATGTCTACACAGATACGCAGTATTTT. This codes for CASSLDVYTDTQYF. Together with reference TRBV11-1 and TRBJ2-3, the CDR3 gives the full variable domain: EAEVAQSPRYKITEKSQAVAFWCDPISGHATLYWYRQILGQGPELLVQFQDESVVDDSQLPKDRFSAERLKGVDSTLKIQPAELGDSAMYLCASSLDVYTDTQYFGPGTRLTVL.

The chain employs TRBV14 and TRBJ2-1; D call uncertain. This CDR3 has 13 residues. Germline values: CDR1 SGHDN, CDR2 FVKESK. V was trimmed by 0 bases and J by 10 bases, leaving 10 bases between them. The CDR3 region is CASSQDRRGEQFF. For the CDR3, the DNA is TGTGCCAGCAGCCAAGATAGGCGAGGCGAGCAGTTCTTC. The full variable domain, rest sourced from reference TRBV14 and TRBJ2-1, is EAGVTQFPSHSVIEKGQTVTLRCDPISGHDNLYWYRRVMGKEIKFLLHFVKESKQDESGMPNNRFLAERTGGTYSTLKVQPAELEDSGVYFCASSQDRRGEQFFGPGTRLTVL.

The V and J genes are TRBV9 and TRBJ2-1, with 11 bases lining up with TRBD2. The length of the CDR3 is 16 residues. Germline-derived CDR1 and CDR2 are SGDLS and YYNGEE. Germline trimming cut 0 bases from V and 5 bases from J; bases unmatched to any gene: 4. CDR3 DNA sequence: TGTGCCAGCAGCGTAGCTCTAGCGGGGGGCCACAATGAGCAGTTCTTC. It encodes CASSVALAGGHNEQFF. Filled out from reference TRBV9 and TRBJ2-1, the complete variable domain reads DSGVTQTPKHLITATGQRVTLRCSPRSGDLSVYWYQQSLDQGLQFLIQYYNGEERAKGNILERFSAQQFPDLHSELNLSSLELGDSALYFCASSVALAGGHNEQFFGPGTRLTVL.

This clone was counted a few times. The chain has TRBV6-2 or TRBV6-3 and TRBJ1-1, with D uncertain. Deletions cut 0 bases from V and 1 base from J, with 9 bases between. The CDR3 consists of 15 residues. Germline values: CDR1 MNHEY, CDR2 SVGEGT. The CDR3, as DNA: TGTGCCAGCAGTTACTCACTACCCTGGAACACTGAAGCTTTCTTT. Amino acid sequence: CASSYSLPWNTEAFF.

The chain couples TRBV7-6 to TRBJ1-1; TRBD1 agrees at 8 bases. CDR1 and CDR2 (germline): SGHVS, FNYEAQ. The CDR3 extends over 15 amino acids. Trimming took 5 bases from V and 5 from J; bases not matched to a gene: 10. CDR3 sequence: CASSPEYRGGTEAFF. The CDR3 coding sequence is TGTGCCAGCAGCCCCGAATACAGGGGGGGTACTGAAGCTTTCTTT.

The rearrangement uses TRBV6-1 and TRBJ1-4, with TRBD1 matching over 9 bases. Germline CDR1 is MNHNS and CDR2 is SASEGT. The CDR3 length is 16 residues. With 2 bases clipped from V and 3 bases from J, the junction kept 4 bases outside the gene matches. CDR3 loop: CASSETGGPSNEKLFF. The CDR3, as DNA: TGTGCCAGCAGTGAAACAGGGGGCCCTTCTAATGAAAAACTGTTTTTT.

The V call is TRBV5-1, the J call TRBJ1-5, with a tentative D call TRBD1 (6 bases). The CDR3 is made up of 14 amino acids. Per germline, CDR1 SGHRS and CDR2 YFSETQ. The V end lost 4 bases, the J end lost 3 bases, and 11 bases lay between the germline ends. Written as DNA, the CDR3 is TGCGCCAGCAGCCCCGGACAGAACAATCAGCCCCAGCATTTT. The encoded protein is CASSPGQNNQPQHF.